These T cell receptor beta chains were read from a single sample in a study of blood T cells in healthy people across ages. TCRdb called the 5' RACE reads again in MiXCR, with one record for every CDR3 protein. The sample yields under 700,000 distinct CDR3 sequences, around 24% seen once. This sample also appeared in a second study, on T cells of mothers and their children.

Sequenced input: blood. Every receptor here comes from a boy aged 10-17 years in good health. CDR3s include the opening cysteine and the closing phenylalanine or tryptophan. D genes are given only for firm matches. The size field is filled for only some rows; it gives once, few, many or a size class.

TRBV5-1	.	TRBJ1-2	18	TRBD1	CASSLYPRGRKDNYGYTF	TGCGCCAGCAGCTTGTACCCGAGGGGGCGGAAGGATAACTATGGCTACACCTTC
TRBV24-1	.	TRBJ2-5	17	TRBD2	CATSDAKTSGTRETQYF	TGTGCCACCAGTGACGCCAAGACTAGCGGGACTCGAGAGACCCAGTACTTC
TRBV4-1	few	TRBJ2-5	13	.	CASSQDSPRSQYF	TGCGCCAGCAGCCAAGACTCCCCTCGGAGCCAGTACTTC
TRBV9	.	TRBJ2-1	13	.	CASSVGVGHEQFF	TGTGCCAGCAGCGTAGGGGTGGGCCATGAGCAGTTCTTC
TRBV6-1	.	TRBJ2-1	15	.	CASSKMLETPDEQFF	TGTGCCAGCAGCAAGATGCTAGAGACCCCAGATGAGCAGTTCTTC
TRBV6-2/TRBV6-3	many	TRBJ2-7	12	.	CASSYPLYEQYF	TGTGCCAGCAGTTACCCCCTGTACGAGCAGTACTTC
TRBV21-1	few	TRBJ1-6	16	.	CASSKPRGEWNSPLHF	TGTGCCAGCAGCAAACCTCGGGGGGAATGGAATTCACCCCTCCACTTT
TRBV6-2/TRBV6-3	.	TRBJ2-7	14	.	CASRLTGITYEQYF	TGTGCCAGCAGACTAACAGGGATCACCTACGAGCAGTACTTC
TRBV9	many	TRBJ2-5	15	.	CASSPGQRMEETQYF	TGTGCCAGCAGCCCCGGACAGCGGATGGAAGAGACCCAGTACTTC
TRBV7-9	.	TRBJ2-1	18	TRBD2	CASSLGLAGGLRYNEQFF	TGTGCCAGCAGCTTGGGCCTAGCGGGAGGGCTAAGGTACAATGAGCAGTTCTTC
TRBV29-1	.	TRBJ2-2	15	TRBD2	CSVRTAGLRDGELFF	TGCAGCGTCCGCACAGCGGGGCTAAGGGACGGGGAGCTGTTTTTT
TRBV20-1	.	TRBJ2-4	13	.	CSAPAPRDNIQYF	TGCAGTGCCCCCGCCCCCAGGGATAACATTCAGTACTTC
TRBV20-1	.	TRBJ1-5	19	TRBD1	CSALRTRTGEAVSNQPQHF	TGCAGTGCCCTACGAACCCGGACAGGGGAGGCAGTCAGCAATCAGCCCCAGCATTTT
TRBV20-1	.	TRBJ1-6	15	.	CSYRRGGSYNSPLHF	TGCAGTTATCGTAGGGGGGGCTCCTATAATTCACCCCTCCACTTT
TRBV3-1	.	TRBJ2-1	12	.	CASTEGGVEQFF	TGTGCCAGCACCGAAGGGGGGGTTGAGCAGTTCTTC
TRBV4-3	.	TRBJ1-4	16	TRBD1	CASSPNSRQGNEKLFF	TGCGCCAGCAGCCCCAACTCCCGACAGGGCAATGAAAAACTGTTTTTT
TRBV7-8	.	TRBJ2-3	11	.	CASDSSDTQYF	TGTGCCAGCGACTCATCAGATACGCAGTATTTT
TRBV30	.	TRBJ1-4	14	.	CAWSVNSLFEKLFF	TGTGCCTGGAGTGTTAACAGCCTATTCGAAAAACTGTTTTTT
TRBV12-3/TRBV12-4	many	TRBJ2-5	11	.	CASRIQETQYF	TGTGCCAGCAGGATCCAAGAGACCCAGTACTTC
TRBV20-1	.	TRBJ2-5	15	TRBD2	CSAPLGAGGLETQYF	TGCAGTGCTCCCTTGGGGGCGGGGGGGCTGGAGACCCAGTACTTC
TRBV28	few	TRBJ2-2	14	.	CASSLVVVPGELFF	TGTGCCAGCAGTTTAGTTGTGGTCCCCGGGGAGCTGTTTTTT
TRBV19	.	TRBJ2-5	17	TRBD1	CASSIGLWGTGGETQYF	TGTGCCAGTAGTATCGGTCTTTGGGGGACAGGCGGTGAGACCCAGTACTTC
TRBV7-8	few	TRBJ2-1	16	.	CASSSGTSSSYNEQFF	TGTGCCAGCAGCTCTGGAACTTCGAGCTCCTACAATGAGCAGTTCTTC
TRBV18	.	TRBJ2-7	13	.	CASSPPDTYEQYF	TGTGCCAGCTCACCACCAGATACCTACGAACAGTACTTC
TRBV3-1	.	TRBJ2-3	16	.	CASSQDLAGNTDTQYF	TGTGCCAGCAGCCAAGATTTGGCGGGGAACACAGATACGCAGTATTTT
TRBV20-1	few	TRBJ2-7	15	TRBD2	CSAQGLAGTSYEQYF	TGCAGTGCCCAAGGACTAGCGGGCACCTCCTACGAGCAGTACTTC
TRBV5-8	.	TRBJ2-7	17	TRBD1	CASSLVGTVSYSYEQYF	TGTGCCAGCAGCCTGGTCGGGACAGTCTCTTACTCCTACGAGCAGTACTTC
TRBV7-9	many	TRBJ2-1	13	.	CASSSDSYNEQFF	TGTGCCAGCAGCTCGGACAGTTACAATGAGCAGTTCTTC
TRBV29-1	few	TRBJ2-6	13	.	CSVPSSGANVLTF	TGCAGCGTTCCTAGCTCTGGGGCCAACGTCCTGACTTTC
TRBV28	.	TRBJ2-1	15	TRBD2	CASSFPTSANNEQFF	TGTGCCAGCAGTTTCCCGACTAGCGCCAACAATGAGCAGTTCTTC
TRBV7-2	few	TRBJ2-4	15	.	CASSLAGGIQNIQYF	TGTGCCAGCAGCTTAGCCGGCGGGATTCAAAACATTCAGTACTTC
TRBV13	.	TRBJ2-7	15	.	CASSFSGAGLAEQYF	TGTGCCAGCAGCTTCTCGGGAGCAGGGCTCGCCGAGCAGTACTTC
TRBV5-1	once	TRBJ1-1	12	.	CASRGLNTEAFF	TGCGCCAGCAGGGGGCTAAACACTGAAGCTTTCTTT
TRBV4-1	few	TRBJ2-7	16	TRBD2	CASSQATSGSEYEQYF	TGCGCCAGCAGCCAAGCGACTAGCGGGAGCGAGTACGAGCAGTACTTC
TRBV29-1	.	TRBJ2-5	15	TRBD2	CSGSSSGGARETQYF	TGCAGCGGGTCCTCTAGCGGGGGGGCCCGAGAGACCCAGTACTTC
TRBV20-1	once	TRBJ2-5	14	TRBD2	CSAGLAGAGETQYF	TGCAGTGCTGGGCTAGCGGGGGCAGGGGAGACCCAGTACTTC
TRBV11-2	.	TRBJ2-1	15	TRBD1	CASSLGTGPYNEQFF	TGTGCCAGCAGCTTAGGGACAGGGCCCTACAATGAGCAGTTCTTC
TRBV7-9	few	TRBJ1-1	16	TRBD1	CASSPRRTGVDTEAFF	TGTGCCAGCAGCCCGCGACGGACAGGGGTGGACACTGAAGCTTTCTTT
TRBV4-1	.	TRBJ2-3	14	.	CASSQERGTDTQYF	TGCGCCAGCAGCCAAGAGAGGGGGACAGATACGCAGTATTTT
TRBV5-4	few	TRBJ1-6	17	.	CASSPQRTDGYNSPLHF	TGTGCCAGCAGCCCTCAAAGGACGGACGGTTATAATTCACCCCTCCACTTT
TRBV6-5	many	TRBJ2-3	15	TRBD2	CASSYLAGGTDTQYF	TGTGCCAGCAGTTACCTAGCGGGGGGCACAGATACGCAGTATTTT
TRBV4-1	.	TRBJ2-7	15	.	CASSLLWGTRYEQYF	TGCGCCAGCAGTCTGCTCTGGGGGACAAGGTACGAGCAGTACTTC
TRBV7-2	few	TRBJ2-5	13	.	CAGSFRFQETQYF	TGTGCCGGCAGCTTCAGGTTTCAAGAGACCCAGTACTTC
TRBV7-7	few	TRBJ2-7	15	TRBD1	CASSVGQGAINEQYF	TGTGCTAGCAGCGTAGGACAGGGGGCTATCAACGAGCAGTACTTC
TRBV7-2	few	TRBJ2-5	15	.	CASSLSSGPQETQYF	TGTGCCAGCAGCTTATCCAGCGGACCACAAGAGACCCAGTACTTC
TRBV20-1	few	TRBJ1-2	14	.	CSAIDAGHNYGYTF	TGCAGTGCTATCGACGCGGGCCATAACTATGGCTACACCTTC